The 18 T cell receptor beta chains below come from one sample, sequenced in a study of response to subunit inactivated influenza vaccine. TCRdb re-called the RT-PCR reads with MiXCR, one entry per CDR3 protein. This sample has some 640,000 distinct CDR3 sequences; 11% to 15% occur once, and the top ten carry around 7%. The specimen was PBMCs from blood, collected 14 days before vaccination. The origin of the receptors is a man aged 50 or older who received an inactivated influenza vaccine.

V usage is TRBV6-1 and J usage is TRBJ2-3; the D is unclear. CDR1 MNHNS and CDR2 SASEGT come from the germline V gene. The CDR3 extends over 15 amino acids. The V end lost 6 bases, the J end lost 2 bases, and 15 bases lay between the germline ends. CDR3 amino acids: CASSRTESSTDTQYF. Written as DNA, the CDR3 is TGTGCCAGCAGCCGGACGGAGAGTTCCACAGATACGCAGTATTTT.

V and J are TRBV11-1 and TRBJ2-1; 7 bases are shared with TRBD1. V lost 4 bases to trimming and J lost 10 bases; unmatched junction nucleotides: 4. Germline lookup yields CDR1 SGHAT and CDR2 FQDESV (reference sequence). There are 12 residues in the CDR3. Here the CDR3 reads CASSWTQGEQFF. Written as DNA, the CDR3 is TGTGCCAGCAGCTGGACACAGGGGGAGCAGTTCTTC.

This clonotype was recorded a few times. The rearrangement uses TRBV5-1 and TRBJ2-7; either TRBD1 or TRBD2 may fit D (5 bases each). The germline V gene has CDR1 SGHRS and CDR2 YFSETQ. Trimming took 4 bases from V and 2 from J, leaving 16 bases between them. The CDR3 consists of 15 residues. The CDR3 loop reads CASSASGTGPYEQYF. The CDR3 coding sequence is TGCGCCAGCAGCGCGTCCGGGACGGGTCCCTACGAGCAGTACTTC.

J is TRBJ2-5 and V is TRBV20-1; TRBD2 matches at 8 bases. Germline V lookup: CDR1 DFQATT, CDR2 SNEGSKA (reference sequence). This CDR3 comprises 15 residues. Trimming cost V 2 bases and J 1 base; bases outside gene matches: 6. The CDR3: CSARPVAGPQETQYF. CDR3 DNA: TGCAGTGCTAGACCGGTAGCGGGACCCCAAGAGACCCAGTACTTC.

The chain is built from TRBV5-1 and TRBJ2-6; D possibly matches TRBD1 or TRBD2 (5 bases each). V lost 0 bases and J 0 bases, leaving 10 bases between the germline ends. The CDR3 runs 17 residues. Looked up from germline, CDR1 is SGHRS and CDR2 is YFSETQ. In DNA, the CDR3 is TGCGCCAGCAGCTTGGGGGGGACGGACTCTGGGGCCAACGTCCTGACTTTC. Its translation: CASSLGGTDSGANVLTF.

This clonotype was recorded a few times. The V and J genes are TRBV19 and TRBJ2-2; 11 bases align to TRBD1. The CDR3 contains 17 residues. V was pared by 7 bases and J by 6 bases, with 13 bases of the junction left unmatched. Per germline, CDR1 LNHDA and CDR2 SQIVND (reference sequence). The CDR3 loop reads CASTLGSGQGASGELFF. As DNA, the CDR3 is TGTGCCAGTACCCTTGGTAGCGGACAGGGGGCCTCCGGGGAGCTGTTTTTT.

The chain links TRBV7-8 to TRBJ2-7; D remains ambiguous. This CDR3 has 14 residues. V shed 3 bases and J shed 5 bases, with 14 bases lying between them. Germline lookup yields CDR1 SGHVS and CDR2 FQNEAQ. The CDR3 nucleotides read TGTGCCAGCAGCTTTGAAGTTAAGGCGGACGAGCAGTACTTC. Translated, it gives CASSFEVKADEQYF.

A few counts support this clonotype. The chain couples TRBV24-1 to TRBJ2-3; D is ambiguous. Germline loops: CDR1 KGHDR, CDR2 SFDVKD. With 2 bases removed from V and 2 bases from J, the gap between germline ends came to 4 bases. The CDR3 is made up of 13 amino acids. The CDR3 DNA sequence: TGTGCCACCAGTGATTACTACACAGATACGCAGTATTTT. It translates to CATSDYYTDTQYF.

This clonotype has only a few counts. The chain recombines TRBV7-2 with TRBJ2-4, with TRBD1 matching 8 bases. The V and J ends lost 6 bases and 7 bases, in that order; junction bases with no gene match: 11. Germline values: CDR1 SGHTA, CDR2 FQGNSA. This CDR3 spans 15 amino acids. The CDR3 DNA follows: TGTGCCAGCAGTACTCAGGGGGCGAGAGGGAACATTCAGTACTTC. As protein: CASSTQGARGNIQYF.

This rearrangement joins TRBV9 to TRBJ1-6, with TRBD1 as a possible D gene (5 bases). This CDR3 contains 18 residues. Trimming removed 4 bases from V and 0 bases from J, with 17 bases in between. Per the germline V gene, CDR1 is SGDLS and CDR2 is YYNGEE. The chain's CDR3 is CASSSTRQGASYNSPLHF. CDR3 nucleotide sequence: TGTGCCAGCAGCTCCACCCGTCAAGGGGCCTCCTATAATTCACCCCTCCACTTT.

The chain is built from TRBV7-8 and TRBJ1-1; a possible D gene is TRBD1 (5 bases). V lost 5 bases and J 8 bases, leaving 12 bases between the germline ends. The CDR3 contains 12 residues. CDR1 SGHVS and CDR2 FQNEAQ come from the germline V gene. CDR3 amino acids: CASSRGGVEAFF. CDR3 nucleotides: TGTGCCAGCAGCCGGGGGGGGGTCGAAGCTTTCTTT.

Only a few counts were recorded for this clonotype. The rearrangement links TRBV18 to TRBJ2-5; 11 bases match TRBD1. Germline loops: CDR1 KGHSH, CDR2 LQKENI. The CDR3 has 16 residues. J gave up 4 bases and V 0 bases, and 4 bases lay outside the gene matches. The CDR3 protein is CASSPPKGQGGETQYF. In DNA, the CDR3 is TGTGCCAGCTCACCACCGAAGGGACAGGGGGGAGAGACCCAGTACTTC.

This clonotype was observed many times. This sequence joins TRBV3-1 and TRBJ1-6, with 12 bases that match TRBD1. V lost 0 bases, J lost 8 bases, and 11 bases stayed unmatched. The CDR3 sequence is 19 residues long. Germline V gene data show CDR1 as LGHDT and CDR2 as YNNKEL (reference sequence). The CDR3 spells CASSQEVGTGGVPHSPLHF. CDR3 in DNA: TGTGCCAGCAGCCAAGAGGTTGGGACAGGGGGCGTCCCTCATTCACCCCTCCACTTT.

A few counts support this clonotype. The V call is TRBV6-1, the J call TRBJ2-3, with D uncertain. CDR1 and CDR2 (germline): MNHNS, SASEGT. The CDR3 spans 15 residues. V lost 1 base to trimming and J lost 1 base, with 9 bases between them. The CDR3 reads CASSEGGWRTDTQYF. CDR3 DNA sequence: TGTGCCAGCAGTGAAGGCGGTTGGCGCACAGATACGCAGTATTTT.

The V call is TRBV25-1, the J call TRBJ2-2, with D unclear. This CDR3 has 12 residues. V shed 6 bases and J shed 5 bases, with 7 bases lying between them. Germline CDR1 and CDR2: MGHDK and SYGVNS. The CDR3 reads CASRKLTGELFF. CDR3 coding DNA: TGTGCCAGCAGGAAGTTAACCGGGGAGCTGTTTTTT.

In this sample, this clonotype turned up many times. The chain uses TRBV7-6 and TRBJ2-5; D gene unclear. Germline lookup yields CDR1 SGHVS and CDR2 FNYEAQ. The CDR3 consists of 13 residues. V lost 2 bases to trimming and J lost 4 bases, with 8 bases between them. The chain's CDR3 is CASSLFSLETQYF. The CDR3 DNA reads as TGTGCCAGCAGCTTATTTTCTTTAGAGACCCAGTACTTC.

This clonotype has only one observation. V is TRBV11-2 and J is TRBJ2-1, with D uncertain. Germline values: CDR1 SGHAT, CDR2 FQNNGV. The CDR3 length is 16 residues. Trimming took 5 bases from V and 0 from J, leaving 14 bases between them. CDR3 in DNA: TGTGCCAGCAGCCAACCCCCCCTAAGCTCCTACAATGAGCAGTTCTTC. Translated: CASSQPPLSSYNEQFF.

The rearrangement joins TRBV9 to TRBJ2-2; 12 positions match TRBD1. Germline V CDR1 and CDR2: SGDLS, YYNGEE. V lost 0 bases, J lost 8 bases, and 5 bases stayed unmatched. This CDR3 is 16 amino acids long. CDR3 protein: CASSVAGQGATGELFF. Written as DNA, the CDR3 is TGTGCCAGCAGCGTAGCGGGACAGGGGGCGACAGGGGAGCTGTTTTTT.